This T cell receptor (beta chain) was found in a study of regulatory T cells in long-lasting Graves disease. Construction of the TCR beta libraries employed iRepertoire HTBI primers in conjunction with Arm-PCR of CDR3 regions. MiXCR was run by TCRdb on the multiplex PCR reads, yielding one entry per CDR3 protein. The sample lists some 440,000 distinct CDR3 sequences, around 21% occurring once. Germline V gene sequence: CDR1 MNHEY, CDR2 SMNVEV (reference sequence). Trimming took 5 bases from V and 3 from J, leaving 16 bases between them. The CDR3 extends over 15 amino acids. Time point: persistent/refractory GD, antithyroid drugs over 5 years with positive TRAb. The TCR library was made from RNA that had been extracted from PBMCs in TRIzol. Tubes containing EDTA received 8 to 9.5 milliliters of drawn peripheral blood.

The chain recombines TRBV27 with TRBJ1-2; no clear D gene. The specimen comprised peripheral blood mononuclear cells (PBMCs), sampled when the disease was refractory, from a patient treated with antithyroid drugs. The sequence came from a female donor with Graves disease. The CDR3 sequence is CASSPIPMYYYGYTF. The CDR3 DNA sequence: TGTGCCAGCAGTCCTATTCCGATGTACTACTATGGCTACACCTTC.